Listed here are 11 T cell receptor beta chains from one sample, sequenced in a study of OX40 agonist ivuxolimab in advanced cancers. Method: immunoSEQ multiplex PCR; TCRdb's copy keeps in-frame clones and lacks some. The sample lists around 110,000 clones, over 85% seen once, with approximately 0.15% in the top ten. The sequencing used CD4+ or CD8+ T cells sorted from blood, collected in a trial of the OX40 agonist ivuxolimab. The receptors here all came from an adult with an advanced solid tumor such as melanoma, head and neck, liver or kidney cancer.

This rearrangement joins TRBV19 to TRBJ2-2; 7 positions agree with TRBD1. The CDR3 runs to 15 residues. J lost 5 bases, V lost 6 bases, and 9 bases had no gene match. From germline, CDR1 is LNHDA and CDR2 SQIVND (reference sequence). The chain's CDR3 is CASRSTGIGTGELFF. In nucleotides, the CDR3 is TGTGCCAGTAGATCGACAGGGATAGGGACCGGGGAGCTGTTTTTT. The full variable domain, in which reference TRBV19 and TRBJ2-2 provide the parts outside the CDR3, is DGGITQSPKYLFRKEGQNVTLSCEQNLNHDAMYWYRQDPGQGLRLIYYSQIVNDFQKGDIAEGYSVSREKKESFPLTVTSAQKNPTAFYLCASRSTGIGTGELFFGEGSRLTVL.

J is TRBJ1-2 and V is TRBV6-1; D uncertain. The germline gives CDR1 MNHNS, CDR2 SASEGT. Deletions cut 8 bases from V and 5 bases from J, with 9 bases between. The CDR3 is 11 amino acids. CDR3 in DNA: TGTGCCAGCTACTCTGGGTATGGCTACACCTTC. It is translated as CASYSGYGYTF.

The chain uses TRBV18 and TRBJ2-5; 13 bases are a match to TRBD2. J lost 1 base, V lost 6 bases, and 5 bases had no gene match. Germline loops: CDR1 KGHSH, CDR2 LQKENI. This CDR3 has 16 amino acids. The CDR3 nucleotides are TGTGCCAGCTCGCTCCGGACTAGCGGGGGCCAAGAGACCCAGTACTTC. This codes for CASSLRTSGGQETQYF.

This clone was recorded only once. The V and J genes are TRBV30 and TRBJ2-7; 11 bases fit TRBD1. Trimming at V came to 3 bases and at J to 6 bases, leaving 4 bases not matched to a gene. Germline CDR1 and CDR2: GTSNPN and SVGIG (reference sequence). The CDR3 contains 13 residues. The CDR3 coding sequence is TGTGCCTGGAGCGGACAGGGGGCTGGCGAGCAGTACTTC. It is translated as CAWSGQGAGEQYF.

The chain has TRBV6-1 and TRBJ1-2, with TRBD1 as a possible D gene (5 bases). CDR1 and CDR2 (germline): MNHNS, SASEGT. This CDR3 has 13 residues. Between the trimmed V and J ends, which lost 4 bases and 8 bases, there was a span of 14 bases. The chain's CDR3 is CASSGGVSWGYTF. DNA of the CDR3: TGTGCCAGCAGTGGGGGGGTCTCCTGGGGCTACACCTTC.

This chain joins TRBV9 and TRBJ2-1; D not certain. The CDR3 has 15 amino acids. The germline V gene encodes CDR1 SGDLS and CDR2 YYNGEE. V dropped 0 bases and J dropped 0 bases, with 7 bases sitting between them. The CDR3 nucleotides read TGTGCCAGCAGCGTAGTGTCGGGCTCCTACAATGAGCAGTTCTTC. This encodes CASSVVSGSYNEQFF. Full variable domain (missing parts from reference TRBV9 and TRBJ2-1): DSGVTQTPKHLITATGQRVTLRCSPRSGDLSVYWYQQSLDQGLQFLIQYYNGEERAKGNILERFSAQQFPDLHSELNLSSLELGDSALYFCASSVVSGSYNEQFFGPGTRLTVL.

This rearrangement joins TRBV18 to TRBJ1-5; D is perhaps TRBD1 (6 bases). Germline V lookup: CDR1 KGHSH, CDR2 LQKENI. The CDR3 contains 15 residues. Trimming removed 2 bases at V and 2 bases at J, with 10 bases between. The CDR3 protein is CASSPTTGRNQPQHF. CDR3 DNA sequence: TGTGCCAGCTCACCAACGACAGGTCGCAATCAGCCCCAGCATTTT.

This CDR3 reads CASSLYEDYGYTF. In nucleotides, the CDR3 is TGTGCCAGCAGTTTATATGAGGACTATGGCTACACCTTC. The V call is TRBV27, the J call TRBJ1-2; unclear D gene. Germline CDR1 MNHEY, CDR2 SMNVEV (reference sequence). The CDR3 has 13 residues. With 1 base removed from V and 3 bases from J, the gap between germline ends came to 6 bases.

The chain couples TRBV19 to TRBJ1-2, with no clear D. This CDR3 is 14 amino acids long. The ends were cut back, 5 bases at V and 8 bases at J, with 18 bases in the middle. The germline gives CDR1 LNHDA, CDR2 SQIVND (reference sequence). In DNA form, the CDR3 reads TGTGCCAGTAGTCCCCTTAGCCAGGCGGGCGGCTACACCTTC. Protein: CASSPLSQAGGYTF.

The chain recombines TRBV7-2 with TRBJ2-5, with 9 bases that match TRBD1. TRBJ2-7 explains the end of the DNA better; the J call may be wrong. Per germline, CDR1 SGHTA and CDR2 FQGNSA. The CDR3 length is 16 residues. The DNA for the CDR3 is TGTGCCAGCAGCCCGGACGGACAGGGGAGTGGCTACGAGCAGTACTTC. Its translation: CASSPDGQGSGYEQYF.

The chain couples TRBV7-9 to TRBJ1-4; 9 bases match TRBD1. CDR1 SEHNR and CDR2 FQNEAQ come from the germline V gene (reference sequence). J gave up 8 bases and V 0 bases, and 4 bases lay outside the gene matches. This CDR3 has 15 residues. In nucleotides, the CDR3 is TGTGCCAGCAGCTTAGCTGGGACAGGGCGCGAAAAACTGTTTTTT. Amino acid sequence: CASSLAGTGREKLFF. The full variable domain, rest sourced from reference TRBV7-9 and TRBJ1-4, is DTGVSQNPRHKITKRGQNVTFRCDPISEHNRLYWYRQTLGQGPEFLTYFQNEAQLEKSRLLSDRFSAERPKGSFSTLEIQRTEQGDSAMYLCASSLAGTGREKLFFGSGTQLSVL.